The next 31 T cell receptor beta chains were all read from a single sample in a study of T cell clonotyping in hematopoietic cell transplantation. Time point given: recipient sample about 28 days before transplant, after cytoreduction. Libraries were prepared by immunoSEQ multiplex PCR; TCRdb keeps only in-frame clonotypes and omits some of them. This sample has approximately 30,000 clones; 82% occur once, and the top ten carry less than 2%. This material consisted of peripheral blood mononuclear cells, taken before stem cell transplant. The receptors originated from a man between 40 and 49 years old with acute myeloid leukemia. Some clones in this sample may be carry-over from other donors' samples.

This clone was found once. The genes are TRBV20-1 and TRBJ2-7; perhaps TRBD1 as D (6 bases). Trimming cost V 6 bases and J 7 bases, with 13 bases left between them. CDR1 DFQATT and CDR2 SNEGSKA come from the germline V gene (reference sequence). CDR3 length: 11 residues. The CDR3 nucleotides are TGCAGTGCAAACAGGGCTAGGGAGCAGTACTTC. Translating it yields CSANRAREQYF.

The gene calls are TRBV27 and TRBJ2-7, with unresolved D. The ends were cut back, 5 bases at V and 6 bases at J, with 20 bases in the middle. The germline gives CDR1 MNHEY, CDR2 SMNVEV (reference sequence). This CDR3 is 15 amino acids long. CDR3 sequence reads: CASSTVGRSVSEQYF. The CDR3 region has the DNA TGTGCCAGCAGTACCGTAGGCCGGTCGGTCTCCGAGCAGTACTTC.

The chain recombines TRBV11-2 with TRBJ1-5; TRBD1 agrees at 7 bases. Trimming took 1 base from V and 2 from J; bases not matched to a gene: 5. The CDR3 consists of 16 residues. Germline CDR1 is SGHAT and CDR2 is FQNNGV. The CDR3 sequence is CASSLGQGQGNQPQHF. The CDR3 DNA is TGTGCCAGCAGCTTAGGACAGGGCCAGGGCAATCAGCCCCAGCATTTT. Combining the CDR3 with reference TRBV11-2 and TRBJ1-5 gives the whole variable domain EAGVAQSPRYKIIEKRQSVAFWCNPISGHATLYWYQQILGQGPKLLIQFQNNGVVDDSQLPKDRFSAERLKGVDSTLKIQPAKLEDSAVYLCASSLGQGQGNQPQHFGDGTRLSIL.

The rearrangement links TRBV5-1 to TRBJ2-3, with D tentatively TRBD2 (6 bases). Per the germline V gene, CDR1 is SGHRS and CDR2 is YFSETQ. CDR3 length: 15 residues. The V and J ends lost 0 bases and 2 bases respectively, with 10 bases between them. CDR3 residues: CASSLGSGHTDTQYF. The DNA of the CDR3 is TGCGCCAGCAGCTTGGGTAGCGGACACACAGATACGCAGTATTTT. Together with reference TRBV5-1 and TRBJ2-3, the CDR3 gives the full variable domain: KAGVTQTPRYLIKTRGQQVTLSCSPISGHRSVSWYQQTPGQGLQFLFEYFSETQRNKGNFPGRFSGRQFSNSRSEMNVSTLELGDSALYLCASSLGSGHTDTQYFGPGTRLTVL.

This clone was recorded once. The chain is built from TRBV9 and TRBJ2-3; D not certain. Germline V CDR1 and CDR2: SGDLS, YYNGEE. CDR3 length: 13 residues. V was shortened by 0 bases and J by 6 bases, with 8 bases between the two germline ends. The CDR3 DNA reads TGTGCCAGCAGCGTAGGCGTAAGGGATACGCAGTATTTT. Protein sequence: CASSVGVRDTQYF.

The table lists this clone with a few counts. The chain's CDR3 is CASNDGGLSPLHF. The CDR3 DNA sequence: TGTGCCAGCAACGATGGGGGCTTATCACCCCTCCACTTT. The gene calls are TRBV9 and TRBJ1-6; TRBD1 might be the D (6 bases). Germline CDR1 is SGDLS and CDR2 is YYNGEE. CDR3 size: 13 residues. V lost 6 bases to trimming and J lost 10 bases, with 14 bases between them. Based on the CDR3 plus reference TRBV9 and TRBJ1-6, the full variable domain is DSGVTQTPKHLITATGQRVTLRCSPRSGDLSVYWYQQSLDQGLQFLIQYYNGEERAKGNILERFSAQQFPDLHSELNLSSLELGDSALYFCASNDGGLSPLHFGNGTRLTVT.

The chain joins TRBV6-6 to TRBJ1-3; D is ambiguous. Trimming pared 0 bases from V and 4 bases from J, leaving 4 bases between. This CDR3 region has 13 residues. The germline V gene has CDR1 MNHNY and CDR2 SVGAGI (reference sequence). The CDR3 nucleotides are TGTGCCAGCAGTTACTCCACCGGAAACACCATATATTTT. Translation: CASSYSTGNTIYF.

The chain uses TRBV2 and TRBJ2-5; 7 bases align to TRBD1. CDR3 length equals 15 residues. V shed 6 bases and J 3 bases; nucleotides not matched to a gene: 10. The germline V gene encodes CDR1 SNHLY and CDR2 FYNNEI. The CDR3 DNA reads as TGTGCCAGCAGCCCGGGACAGAACTTAGAAGAGACCCAGTACTTC. Encoded protein: CASSPGQNLEETQYF.

The chain employs TRBV4-2 and TRBJ2-3, with D tentatively TRBD2 (6 bases). The V gene lost 0 bases and the J gene lost 3 bases, with 10 bases spanning the gap. Germline V lookup: CDR1 LGHNA, CDR2 YNFKEQ. The length of the CDR3 is 15 residues. CDR3 residues: CASSQEILATDTQYF. In DNA form, the CDR3 reads TGTGCCAGCAGCCAAGAGATACTAGCAACAGATACGCAGTATTTT.

The chain is built from TRBV7-2 and TRBJ2-7; no definite D call. Trimming took off 3 bases at V and 0 bases at J, with 9 bases between the two ends. Germline loops: CDR1 SGHTA, CDR2 FQGNSA. This CDR3 is 14 amino acids long. CDR3: CASSLDPNSYEQYF. Here the CDR3 DNA reads TGTGCCAGCAGCTTGGACCCCAACTCCTACGAGCAGTACTTC.

The chain uses TRBV11-2 and TRBJ1-2, with a tentative D call TRBD1 (5 bases). Germline loops: CDR1 SGHAT, CDR2 FQNNGV. CDR3 length equals 15 residues. With 5 bases removed from V and 2 bases from J, the gap between germline ends came to 15 bases. The CDR3 bases are TGTGCCAGCAGCCCCACGGCAGGGCAAAACTATGGCTACACCTTC. Translating it yields CASSPTAGQNYGYTF. The complete variable domain, with remaining parts taken from reference TRBV11-2 and TRBJ1-2, reads EAGVAQSPRYKIIEKRQSVAFWCNPISGHATLYWYQQILGQGPKLLIQFQNNGVVDDSQLPKDRFSAERLKGVDSTLKIQPAKLEDSAVYLCASSPTAGQNYGYTFGSGTRLTVV.

The chain employs TRBV4-1 and TRBJ1-1, with D possibly TRBD1 on 6 matching bases. CDR1 and CDR2 from the germline V gene are MGHRA and YSYEKL. The CDR3 totals 14 residues. V lost 1 base to trimming and J lost 4 bases, with 10 bases between them. CDR3 sequence (DNA): TGCGCCAGCAGCCAAGTAGGCAGGGGCACTGAAGCTTTCTTT. Residues: CASSQVGRGTEAFF.

CDR3 nucleotide sequence: TGTGCCTGGAGCATACCCGGGACTAGCGGGAGGTTCGGCACAGATACGCAGTATTTT. Amino acids: CAWSIPGTSGRFGTDTQYF. V gene TRBV30 combines with J gene TRBJ2-3; 15 nucleotides align to TRBD2. The CDR3 is 19 amino acids. The V gene's germline CDR1 is GTSNPN and CDR2 SVGIG (reference sequence). V gave up 3 bases and J gave up 1 base; unmatched junction bases: 11.

This clone was observed once. V gene TRBV7-6 combines with J gene TRBJ2-7; D possibly matches TRBD1 or TRBD2 (5 bases each). The V and J ends lost 3 bases and 3 bases respectively, with 15 bases between them. Germline V gives CDR1 SGHVS, CDR2 FNYEAQ. The CDR3 is 15 amino acids. The CDR3 sequence: CASSLSSGTNYEQYF. The CDR3, as DNA: TGTGCCAGCAGCTTGTCATCCGGGACCAACTACGAGCAGTACTTC.

V gene TRBV7-2 combines with J gene TRBJ1-5, with 10 bases matching TRBD1. The CDR3 runs 17 residues. Germline lookup yields CDR1 SGHTA and CDR2 FQGNSA. The junction had 9 bases not matched to a gene; V was cut back by 5 bases and J by 2 bases. The CDR3 is CASSRTGQGLGNQPQHF. As DNA, the CDR3 is TGTGCCAGCAGCCGTACGGGACAGGGGTTGGGCAATCAGCCCCAGCATTTT. Supplemented by reference TRBV7-2 and TRBJ1-5, the full variable domain reads GAGVSQSPSNKVTEKGKDVELRCDPISGHTALYWYRQSLGQGLEFLIYFQGNSAPDKSGLPSDRFSAERTGGSVSTLTIQRTQQEDSAVYLCASSRTGQGLGNQPQHFGDGTRLSIL.

The V and J genes are TRBV2 and TRBJ2-2, with 14 positions matching TRBD2. This CDR3 contains 19 residues. J was trimmed by 2 bases and V by 8 bases; bases with no gene match: 13. CDR1 is SNHLY and CDR2 is FYNNEI in the germline V gene. CDR3 amino acids: CASVRVGLAGGSNTGELFF. CDR3 sequence (DNA): TGTGCCAGCGTTCGCGTCGGACTAGCGGGGGGATCTAACACCGGGGAGCTGTTTTTT. Looking up the rest from reference TRBV2 and TRBJ2-2 gives the full variable domain: EPEVTQTPSHQVTQMGQEVILRCVPISNHLYFYWYRQILGQKVEFLVSFYNNEISEKSEIFDDQFSVERPDGSNFTLKIRSTKLEDSAMYFCASVRVGLAGGSNTGELFFGEGSRLTVL.

J is TRBJ2-7 and V is TRBV7-9, with D perhaps TRBD2 (6 bases). The CDR3 has 14 amino acids. Germline assignment: CDR1 SEHNR and CDR2 FQNEAQ (reference sequence). V was clipped by 5 bases and J by 5 bases, with 16 bases between them. The CDR3 DNA reads as TGTGCCAGCAGCCCACGGGGGTCCAGCGACGAGCAGTACTTC. Translating gives CASSPRGSSDEQYF. Based on the CDR3 plus reference TRBV7-9 and TRBJ2-7, the full variable domain is DTGVSQNPRHKITKRGQNVTFRCDPISEHNRLYWYRQTLGQGPEFLTYFQNEAQLEKSRLLSDRFSAERPKGSFSTLEIQRTEQGDSAMYLCASSPRGSSDEQYFGPGTRLTVT.

As to this clone: In the same sample, other DNA sequences code for this CDR3. This rearrangement joins TRBV9 to TRBJ1-3; D gene ambiguous. The germline V and J ends were trimmed by 0 bases and 0 bases, with 4 bases remaining between them. The germline gives CDR1 SGDLS, CDR2 YYNGEE. CDR3 length: 14 amino acids. As DNA, the CDR3 is TGTGCCAGCAGCGTAGCAGGCTCTGGAAACACCATATATTTT. Amino acid sequence: CASSVAGSGNTIYF.

The CDR3 bases are TGTGCCACCGGTCAACCCGGGACAGGGTCCGATGAGCAGTTCTTC. This codes for CATGQPGTGSDEQFF. The chain joins TRBV25-1 to TRBJ2-1; TRBD1 aligns across 9 bases. CDR3 length equals 15 residues. The V gene end was trimmed by 10 bases and the J gene end by 8 bases; junction bases not matched to a gene: 15. Germline V gene sequence: CDR1 MGHDK, CDR2 SYGVNS.

The chain has TRBV4-1 and TRBJ1-4; maybe TRBD1 (5 bases). This CDR3 is 14 amino acids long. V shed 2 bases and J shed 8 bases, with 12 bases lying between them. Germline V CDR1 and CDR2: MGHRA, YSYEKL. In DNA, the CDR3 is TGCGCCAGCAGCCAACAGGGTTTTGGCGAAAAACTGTTTTTT. Translated: CASSQQGFGEKLFF.

The V call is TRBV13, the J call TRBJ2-7, with 7 bases lining up with TRBD1. In germline, CDR1 is PRHDT, CDR2 FYEKMQ (reference sequence). The CDR3 runs 13 residues. The ends lost 5 bases at V and 7 bases at J; junction bases unmatched: 8. CDR3 sequence: CASSPTDREEQYF. For the CDR3, the DNA is TGTGCCAGCAGCCCGACCGACAGGGAGGAGCAGTACTTC.

This clone occurred once. V gene TRBV30 combines with J gene TRBJ1-5; the D is unclear. This CDR3 is built from 12 residues. CDR1 is GTSNPN and CDR2 is SVGIG in the germline V gene (reference sequence). V dropped 2 bases and J dropped 3 bases, with 5 bases sitting between them. The CDR3 region is CAWSLDNQPQHF. CDR3 DNA sequence: TGTGCCTGGAGTCTGGACAATCAGCCCCAGCATTTT. The complete variable domain, with remaining parts taken from reference TRBV30 and TRBJ1-5, reads SQTIHQWPATLVQPVGSPLSLECTVEGTSNPNLYWYRQAAGRGLQLLFYSVGIGQISSEVPQNLSASRPQDRQFILSSKKLLLSDSGFYLCAWSLDNQPQHFGDGTRLSIL.

Only one count was recorded for this clone. The genes are TRBV5-4 and TRBJ1-1; no reliable D call. V shed 4 bases and J shed 1 base, with 11 bases lying between them. There are 14 residues in the CDR3. The germline gives CDR1 SGHNT, CDR2 YYREEE (reference sequence). The CDR3 DNA is TGTGCCAGCAGCCTACGGTTTTCGAACACTGAAGCTTTCTTT. It codes for CASSLRFSNTEAFF.

This rearrangement joins TRBV19 to TRBJ2-2, with TRBD1 matching over 11 bases. CDR1 is LNHDA and CDR2 is SQIVND in the germline V gene (reference sequence). The V segment lost 3 bases and the J segment 6 bases; nucleotides outside the gene matches: 6. The CDR3 extends over 16 amino acids. The CDR3, as DNA: TGTGCCAGTAGTATTTACTGGGGACAGGGGGCCGGGGAGCTGTTTTTT. This sequence encodes CASSIYWGQGAGELFF.

This sequence joins TRBV5-4 and TRBJ1-5; 7 nucleotides agree with TRBD1. Per germline, CDR1 SGHNT and CDR2 YYREEE (reference sequence). Trimming took 2 bases from V and 6 from J; bases not matched to a gene: 5. CDR3 length: 14 amino acids. DNA for the CDR3: TGTGCCAGCAGCTTAGACAGGGCAAGTCAGCCCCAGCATTTT. This encodes CASSLDRASQPQHF.

This sequence joins TRBV5-1 and TRBJ1-4, with 11 bases lining up with TRBD1. This CDR3 contains 18 residues. V trimming: 5 bases; J trimming: 4 bases; junction bases outside the gene matches: 13. Germline CDR1 and CDR2: SGHRS and YFSETQ. CDR3 in DNA: TGCGCCAGCAGTCTCGGGACAGGGGGAGATGGATATAATGAAAAACTGTTTTTT. It specifies CASSLGTGGDGYNEKLFF.

The V call is TRBV27, the J call TRBJ1-4; 11 positions agree with TRBD1. V trimming: 8 bases; J trimming: 2 bases; junction bases outside the gene matches: 10. The CDR3 runs to 17 residues. Germline V gives CDR1 MNHEY, CDR2 SMNVEV (reference sequence). This CDR3 reads CASRQDRGRFTNEKLFF. CDR3 DNA sequence: TGTGCCAGCCGACAGGACAGGGGGCGCTTTACTAATGAAAAACTGTTTTTT.

This chain joins TRBV27 and TRBJ1-6, with D maybe TRBD1 (6 bases). The CDR3 is made up of 15 amino acids. The V gene's germline CDR1 is MNHEY and CDR2 SMNVEV (reference sequence). The ends were cut back, 0 bases at V and 7 bases at J, with 10 bases in the middle. In DNA, the CDR3 is TGTGCCAGCAGTTTATCGTCAGGGGCAAATTCACCCCTCCACTTT. Translating it yields CASSLSSGANSPLHF.

The V call is TRBV11-3, the J call TRBJ2-7; 10 bases are a match to TRBD1. The junction had 7 bases not matched to a gene; V was cut back by 5 bases and J by 6 bases. This CDR3 has 14 amino acids. Looked up from germline, CDR1 is SGHNT and CDR2 is YENEEA. The CDR3: CASSLSGTGAEQYF. The CDR3 DNA reads TGTGCCAGCAGCCTCTCCGGGACAGGGGCCGAGCAGTACTTC. Full variable domain (rest looked up from reference TRBV11-3 and TRBJ2-7): EAGVVQSPRYKIIEKKQPVAFWCNPISGHNTLYWYLQNLGQGPELLIRYENEEAVDDSQLPKDRFSAERLKGVDSTLKIQPAELGDSAVYLCASSLSGTGAEQYFGPGTRLTVT.

The J gene is TRBJ1-3, the V gene TRBV11-2; D might be TRBD1 (6 bases). The CDR3 is 15 amino acids. V dropped 1 base and J dropped 7 bases, with 14 bases sitting between them. Germline V lookup: CDR1 SGHAT, CDR2 FQNNGV. The CDR3 nucleotides are TGTGCCAGCAGCTTAGTGGGGGGCTGGATTAACACCATATATTTT. It is translated as CASSLVGGWINTIYF.

This clone was counted only a few times. This chain joins TRBV7-2 and TRBJ2-7; a possible D gene is TRBD1 (6 bases). CDR1 and CDR2 from the germline V gene are SGHTA and FQGNSA. V was trimmed by 3 bases and J by 1 base, leaving 7 bases between them. The CDR3 has 13 residues. CDR3 residues: CASSLDSSYEQYF. The DNA for the CDR3 is TGTGCCAGCAGCTTGGACAGTTCCTACGAGCAGTACTTC. The full variable domain, its missing parts supplied by reference TRBV7-2 and TRBJ2-7, is GAGVSQSPSNKVTEKGKDVELRCDPISGHTALYWYRQSLGQGLEFLIYFQGNSAPDKSGLPSDRFSAERTGGSVSTLTIQRTQQEDSAVYLCASSLDSSYEQYFGPGTRLTVT.